These T cell receptor beta chains were read from a single sample in a study of CD8 T cells in ankylosing spondylitis. Each CDR3 protein is one row after TCRdb ran MiXCR on the 5' RACE reads. Of under 150,000 distinct CDR3 sequences in the sample, around 9% were seen once. Material for sequencing was blood, either unsorted or a sorted T cell fraction (not recorded which). The receptors stem from a male donor with ankylosing spondylitis or in good health (not recorded which). The CDR3 runs from the conserved cysteine through the conserved F or W. D genes are given only for firm matches. Expanded clones get a size class; other rows say once, few or many, or leave the size out.

CASSRRGGRFHNEQFF,TGTGCCAGCAGTAGACGGGGCGGGAGGTTCCACAATGAGCAGTTCTTC,many,TRBD2,TRBV6-2/TRBV6-3,TRBJ2-1,16
CCARRTGGTYSKYGYTF,TGCTGTGCTAGGCGGACAGGGGGCACCTACTCCAAGTATGGCTACACCTTC,NA,TRBD1,TRBV20-1,TRBJ1-2,17
CASSFRADPNQPQHF,TGTGCCAGCAGTTTCCGTGCCGACCCCAATCAGCCCCAGCATTTT,many,NA,TRBV6-5,TRBJ1-5,15
CSAVDRTYSNQPQHF,TGCAGTGCCGTAGACAGGACTTATAGCAATCAGCCCCAGCATTTT,many,NA,TRBV20-1,TRBJ1-5,15
CSAGSSSGRTDTQYF,TGCAGTGCTGGTAGTTCCAGCGGGAGAACAGATACGCAGTATTTT,many,TRBD2,TRBV20-1,TRBJ2-3,15
CAISESTISVQGKDEQYF,TGTGCCATCAGTGAGTCGACGATTAGTGTGCAGGGGAAAGACGAGCAGTACTTC,many,NA,TRBV10-3,TRBJ2-7,18
CASSSWTGGEQYF,TGTGCCAGCAGTTCTTGGACAGGGGGCGAGCAGTACTTC,many,TRBD1,TRBV6-5,TRBJ2-7,13
CSARGHRSSYNEQFF,TGCAGTGCGAGGGGACATCGTAGCTCCTACAATGAGCAGTTCTTC,NA,NA,TRBV20-1,TRBJ2-1,15
CSVDLAGVTDTQYF,TGCAGCGTTGATCTAGCGGGAGTGACAGATACGCAGTATTTT,NA,TRBD2,TRBV29-1,TRBJ2-3,14
CASSQDQRGNEKLFF,TGTGCCAGCAGCCAAGATCAAAGGGGTAATGAAAAACTGTTTTTT,few,NA,TRBV4-2,TRBJ1-4,15
CASSIGQGHGYTF,TGTGCCAGCAGCATAGGACAGGGGCACGGCTACACCTTC,few,TRBD1,TRBV5-6,TRBJ1-2,13
CASRGTSGKGGVNEQFF,TGTGCCAGCAGAGGTACTAGCGGGAAGGGGGGAGTTAATGAGCAGTTCTTC,few,TRBD2,TRBV7-2,TRBJ2-1,17
CSARGLSGFGEQYF,TGCAGTGCTAGAGGTTTGAGCGGGTTTGGCGAGCAGTACTTC,many,NA,TRBV20-1,TRBJ2-7,14
CASSPSGSGETQYF,TGTGCCAGCAGCCCTAGCGGGAGTGGAGAGACCCAGTACTTC,NA,TRBD2,TRBV7-3,TRBJ2-5,14
CASSVIGTVRYEQYF,TGTGCCAGCAGTGTTATAGGGACAGTCAGATACGAGCAGTACTTC,many,TRBD1,TRBV2,TRBJ2-7,15
CSARQGLNYGYTF,TGCAGCGCCCGACAGGGGCTAAACTATGGCTACACCTTC,few,TRBD1,TRBV29-1,TRBJ1-2,13
CASSQEGTAFKTQYF,TGTGCCAGCAGCCAAGAGGGGACAGCCTTTAAGACCCAGTACTTC,many,TRBD1,TRBV3-1,TRBJ2-5,15
CASSKYRDSSYEQYF,TGTGCCAGCAGCAAATACAGGGATAGCTCCTACGAGCAGTACTTC,many,NA,TRBV7-2,TRBJ2-7,15
CSARDGGSPYNEQFF,TGCAGTGCTAGAGATGGAGGATCTCCCTACAATGAGCAGTTCTTC,many,NA,TRBV20-1,TRBJ2-1,15
CASSIREGWNTGELFF,TGCGCCAGCAGCATAAGGGAAGGATGGAACACCGGGGAGCTGTTTTTT,NA,NA,TRBV5-1,TRBJ2-2,16
CALSPGTVSTAPFHEQYF,TGTGCCCTCAGTCCCGGGACAGTCTCAACAGCGCCCTTTCACGAGCAGTACTTC,NA,TRBD1,TRBV2,TRBJ2-7,18
CASSLYGTSGANVLTF,TGCGCCAGCAGCTTGTACGGGACCTCTGGGGCCAACGTCCTGACTTTC,many,NA,TRBV5-1,TRBJ2-6,16
CASSFAGGRSTDTQYF,TGTGCCAGCAGTTTCGCGGGAGGCCGTTCGACAGATACGCAGTATTTT,NA,TRBD2,TRBV6-2/TRBV6-3,TRBJ2-3,16
CSADRTGGNTEAFF,TGCAGTGCTGATCGGACAGGGGGGAACACTGAAGCTTTCTTT,few,TRBD1,TRBV20-1,TRBJ1-1,14
CASSLGGSSLSYEQYF,TGTGCCAGCAGCTTAGGGGGCAGCTCCCTTTCGTACGAGCAGTACTTC,few,NA,TRBV7-8,TRBJ2-7,16
CASSLTPPAPDRGRLFNYGYTF,TGTGCCAGCAGTTTAACCCCACCTGCTCCGGACAGGGGGAGGTTATTCAACTATGGCTACACCTTC,few,TRBD1,TRBV12-3/TRBV12-4,TRBJ1-2,22
CASSSWGTGNYNEQFF,TGCGCCAGCAGCTCGTGGGGGACAGGGAACTACAATGAGCAGTTCTTC,many,TRBD1,TRBV5-1,TRBJ2-1,16
CASSLHLPRTDTQYF,TGTGCCAGCAGCTTGCACTTACCCCGCACAGATACGCAGTATTTT,NA,NA,TRBV5-5,TRBJ2-3,15
CASSFRSNSGNTIYF,TGTGCCAGCAGCTTTCGGAGCAACTCTGGAAACACCATATATTTT,many,NA,TRBV7-2,TRBJ1-3,15
CASSYSASGSYEQYF,TGTGCCAGCAGTTACTCAGCCAGCGGGAGCTACGAGCAGTACTTC,many,TRBD2,TRBV6-5,TRBJ2-7,15
CSALDRGSYEQYF,TGCAGTGCTTTGGACAGGGGTTCCTACGAGCAGTACTTC,many,TRBD1,TRBV20-1,TRBJ2-7,13
CSVQTGGSEKLFF,TGCAGCGTGCAGACAGGGGGCTCTGAAAAACTGTTTTTT,many,TRBD1,TRBV29-1,TRBJ1-4,13
CASSSPTPFRGSKGGPNINEQFF,TGTGCCAGCAGCTCACCGACTCCATTCAGAGGAAGTAAGGGAGGGCCCAATATCAATGAGCAGTTCTTC,many,TRBD2,TRBV7-1,TRBJ2-1,23
CSASAGAYEQYF,TGCAGTGCTAGTGCAGGGGCCTACGAGCAGTACTTC,many,NA,TRBV20-1,TRBJ2-7,12
CASSYGQGYEQYF,TGTGCCAGCAGTTACGGACAGGGCTACGAGCAGTACTTC,many,TRBD1,TRBV12-3/TRBV12-4,TRBJ2-7,13
CASSYSEGSYEQYF,TGTGCCAGCAGTTACTCAGAGGGGTCCTACGAGCAGTACTTC,many,NA,TRBV6-5,TRBJ2-7,14
CASSSDRPNTGELFF,TGTGCCAGCAGCTCGGACAGGCCGAACACCGGGGAGCTGTTTTTT,NA,TRBD1,TRBV7-2,TRBJ2-2,15
CASSYRDRGQGNSYEQYF,TGTGCCAGCAGCTACCGGGACAGGGGCCAAGGGAACTCCTACGAGCAGTACTTC,few,TRBD1,TRBV11-2,TRBJ2-7,18
CASSFGGAGEKLFF,TGCGCCAGCAGCTTCGGTGGGGCAGGTGAAAAACTGTTTTTT,many,NA,TRBV4-3,TRBJ1-4,14
CASSSSGPGEQFF,TGTGCCAGCAGTTCCTCAGGGCCGGGTGAGCAGTTCTTC,many,NA,TRBV12-3/TRBV12-4,TRBJ2-1,13
CASSYEGLVGNEQFF,TGTGCCAGCAGCTATGAGGGACTAGTCGGTAATGAGCAGTTCTTC,NA,TRBD2,TRBV11-2,TRBJ2-1,15
CSASLAGGTETQYF,TGCAGTGCTAGTCTAGCGGGAGGAACAGAGACCCAGTACTTC,NA,TRBD2,TRBV20-1,TRBJ2-5,14
CASSREGSAQETQYF,TGTGCCAGCAGCCGCGAGGGTAGCGCTCAAGAGACCCAGTACTTC,few,NA,TRBV12-3/TRBV12-4,TRBJ2-5,15
CASSLVQTTNEKLFF,TGTGCCAGCAGCTTAGTACAGACAACTAATGAAAAACTGTTTTTT,many,NA,TRBV7-9,TRBJ1-4,15
CASTQVTGSYEQYF,TGCGCCAGCACCCAGGTCACGGGTTCCTACGAGCAGTACTTC,many,NA,TRBV5-1,TRBJ2-7,14
CASSLGGQGYEQYF,TGTGCCAGCAGTTTAGGGGGACAGGGCTACGAGCAGTACTTC,NA,TRBD1,TRBV12-3/TRBV12-4,TRBJ2-7,14
CASSVEDGSYEQYF,TGTGCCAGCAGCGTAGAGGACGGATCCTACGAGCAGTACTTC,many,NA,TRBV9,TRBJ2-7,14
CASSASGRERKYF,TGTGCCAGCAGCGCCTCGGGGCGGGAGAGGAAGTACTTC,many,TRBD2,TRBV7-8,TRBJ2-7,13
CASSSSFGLAYF,TGTGCCAGCAGCTCCTCTTTTGGGTTGGCGTACTTC,few,NA,TRBV7-2,TRBJ2-5,12
CASSSDGGAYNEQFF,TGCGCCAGCAGCTCGGACGGGGGAGCCTACAATGAGCAGTTCTTC,few,NA,TRBV5-1,TRBJ2-1,15
CASSQDLGGAREKLFF,TGCGCCAGCAGCCAAGATCTTGGGGGGGCGCGCGAAAAACTGTTTTTT,NA,NA,TRBV4-3,TRBJ1-4,16
CASSEALRLAGTEQFF,TGTGCCAGCAGTGAAGCGCTTCGACTAGCGGGAACTGAGCAGTTCTTC,many,TRBD2,TRBV6-1,TRBJ2-1,16
CASSQLGTQYF,TGCGCCAGCAGCCAATTAGGGACCCAGTACTTC,many,NA,TRBV4-1,TRBJ2-5,11
CASSTSGGTEAFF,TGTGCCAGCTCTACGTCGGGGGGGACTGAAGCTTTCTTT,once,NA,TRBV18,TRBJ1-1,13
CSVRQGATSGSYEQYF,TGCAGCGTGCGACAGGGAGCGACTAGCGGGAGCTACGAGCAGTACTTC,many,TRBD2,TRBV29-1,TRBJ2-7,16
CASSTSDRRNIQYF,TGTGCCAGCAGCACCTCGGACAGGAGGAACATTCAGTACTTC,many,TRBD1,TRBV28,TRBJ2-4,14
CASTLRGAQGYTF,TGTGCCAGCACCCTGCGAGGGGCGCAGGGCTACACCTTC,many,NA,TRBV5-6,TRBJ1-2,13
CASSFAQAEQFF,TGTGCCAGCAGCTTTGCCCAGGCTGAGCAGTTCTTC,many,NA,TRBV5-6,TRBJ2-1,12
CATTRDSFFSSGYTF,TGTGCCACCACAAGGGACAGCTTTTTTTCTTCTGGCTACACCTTC,many,TRBD1,TRBV6-1,TRBJ1-2,15
CASSGPGNIQYF,TGTGCCAGCAGTGGCCCGGGAAACATTCAGTACTTC,NA,NA,TRBV6-6,TRBJ2-4,12